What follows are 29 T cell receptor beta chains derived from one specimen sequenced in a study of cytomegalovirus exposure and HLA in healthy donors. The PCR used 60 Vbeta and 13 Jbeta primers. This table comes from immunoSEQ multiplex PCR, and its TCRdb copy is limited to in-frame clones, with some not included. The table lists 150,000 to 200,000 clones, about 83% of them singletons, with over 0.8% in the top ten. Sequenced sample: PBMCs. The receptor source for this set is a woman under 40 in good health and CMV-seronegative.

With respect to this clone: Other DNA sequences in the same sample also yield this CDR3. CDR3 region: CASILDRGRGTEAFF. The CDR3 DNA is TGTGCCAGCATCCTGGACAGGGGACGAGGTACTGAAGCTTTCTTT. J is TRBJ1-1 and V is TRBV7-6; 9 bases match TRBD1. The CDR3 runs 15 residues. Trimming cost V 7 bases and J 5 bases; bases outside gene matches: 11. CDR1 is SGHVS and CDR2 is FNYEAQ in the germline V gene.

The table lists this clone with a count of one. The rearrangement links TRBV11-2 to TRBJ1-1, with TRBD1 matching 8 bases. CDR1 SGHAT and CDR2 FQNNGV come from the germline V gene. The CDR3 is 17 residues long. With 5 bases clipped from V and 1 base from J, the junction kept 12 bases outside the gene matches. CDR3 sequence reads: CASSPWGRGLRNTEAFF. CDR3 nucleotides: TGTGCCAGCAGCCCGTGGGGCAGGGGGCTAAGGAACACTGAAGCTTTCTTT.

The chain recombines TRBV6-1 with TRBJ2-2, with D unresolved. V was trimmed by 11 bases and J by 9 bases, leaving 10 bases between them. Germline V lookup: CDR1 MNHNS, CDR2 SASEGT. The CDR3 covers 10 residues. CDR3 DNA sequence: TGTGCCCCCCATTCCAGGGAGCTGTTTTTT. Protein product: CAPHSRELFF.

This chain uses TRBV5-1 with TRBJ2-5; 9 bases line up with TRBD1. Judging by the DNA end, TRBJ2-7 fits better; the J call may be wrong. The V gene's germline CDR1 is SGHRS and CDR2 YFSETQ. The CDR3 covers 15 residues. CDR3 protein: CASSPQTGTGNEQYF. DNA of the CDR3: TGCGCCAGCAGCCCGCAAACCGGGACAGGGAACGAGCAGTACTTC.

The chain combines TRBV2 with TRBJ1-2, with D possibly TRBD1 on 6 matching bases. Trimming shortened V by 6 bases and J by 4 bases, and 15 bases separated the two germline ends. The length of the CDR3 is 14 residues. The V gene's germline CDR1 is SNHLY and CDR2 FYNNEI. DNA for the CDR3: TGTGCCAGCAGCGAGTACAGGGCAGGCTATGGCTACACCTTC. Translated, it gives CASSEYRAGYGYTF. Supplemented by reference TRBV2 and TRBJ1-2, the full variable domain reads EPEVTQTPSHQVTQMGQEVILRCVPISNHLYFYWYRQILGQKVEFLVSFYNNEISEKSEIFDDQFSVERPDGSNFTLKIRSTKLEDSAMYFCASSEYRAGYGYTFGSGTRLTVV.

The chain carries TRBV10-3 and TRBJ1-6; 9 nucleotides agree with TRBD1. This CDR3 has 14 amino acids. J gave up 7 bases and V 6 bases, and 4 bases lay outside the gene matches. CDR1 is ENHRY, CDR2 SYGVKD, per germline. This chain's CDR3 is CAIRGDRDNSPLHF. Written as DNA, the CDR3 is TGTGCCATCAGGGGGGACAGGGACAATTCACCCCTCCACTTT.

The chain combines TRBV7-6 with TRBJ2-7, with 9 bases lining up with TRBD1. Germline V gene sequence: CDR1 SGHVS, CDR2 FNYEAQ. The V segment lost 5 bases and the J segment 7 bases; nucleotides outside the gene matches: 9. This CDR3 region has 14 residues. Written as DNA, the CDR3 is TGTGCCAGCAGCCCGGGACAGGGTAAAGATGAGCAGTACTTC. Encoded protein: CASSPGQGKDEQYF.

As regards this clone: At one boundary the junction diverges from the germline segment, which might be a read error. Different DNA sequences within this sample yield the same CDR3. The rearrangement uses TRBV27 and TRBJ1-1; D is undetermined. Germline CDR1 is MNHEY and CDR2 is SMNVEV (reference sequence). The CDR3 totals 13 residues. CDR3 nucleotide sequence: TGTGCCAGCCGGGTGACGGGGTTCACTGAGGCTTTCTTT. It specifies CASRVTGFTEAFF.

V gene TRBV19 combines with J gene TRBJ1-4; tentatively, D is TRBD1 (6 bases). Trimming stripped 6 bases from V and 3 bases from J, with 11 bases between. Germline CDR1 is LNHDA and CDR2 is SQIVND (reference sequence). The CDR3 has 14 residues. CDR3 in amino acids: CASRAKGANEKLFF. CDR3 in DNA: TGTGCCAGTAGGGCCAAGGGGGCTAATGAAAAACTGTTTTTT. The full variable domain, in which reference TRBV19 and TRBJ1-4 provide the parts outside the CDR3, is DGGITQSPKYLFRKEGQNVTLSCEQNLNHDAMYWYRQDPGQGLRLIYYSQIVNDFQKGDIAEGYSVSREKKESFPLTVTSAQKNPTAFYLCASRAKGANEKLFFGSGTQLSVL.

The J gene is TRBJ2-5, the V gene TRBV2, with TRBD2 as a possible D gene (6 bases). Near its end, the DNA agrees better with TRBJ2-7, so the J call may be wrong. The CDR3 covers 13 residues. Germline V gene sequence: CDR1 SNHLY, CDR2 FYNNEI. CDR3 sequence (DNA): TGTGCCCGTTCTAAGGGACTGACCTACGAGCAGTACTTC. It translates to CARSKGLTYEQYF.

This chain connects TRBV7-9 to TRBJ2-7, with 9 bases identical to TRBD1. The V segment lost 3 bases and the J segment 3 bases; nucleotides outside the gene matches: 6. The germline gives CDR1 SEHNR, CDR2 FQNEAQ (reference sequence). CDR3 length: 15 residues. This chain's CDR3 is CASSFQTGGGYEQYF. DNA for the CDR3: TGTGCCAGCAGCTTCCAAACAGGGGGCGGCTACGAGCAGTACTTC.

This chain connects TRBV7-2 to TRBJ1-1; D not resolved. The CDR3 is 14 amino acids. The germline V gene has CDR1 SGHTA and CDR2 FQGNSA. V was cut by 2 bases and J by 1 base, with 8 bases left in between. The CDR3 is CASSLLVRNTEAFF. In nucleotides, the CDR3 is TGTGCCAGCAGCTTACTGGTGAGGAACACTGAAGCTTTCTTT.

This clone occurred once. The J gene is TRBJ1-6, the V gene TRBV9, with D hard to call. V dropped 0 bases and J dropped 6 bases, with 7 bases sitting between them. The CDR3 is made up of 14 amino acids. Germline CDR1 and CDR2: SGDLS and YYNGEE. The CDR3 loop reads CASSVGQVNSPLHF. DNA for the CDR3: TGTGCCAGCAGCGTAGGGCAGGTTAATTCACCCCTCCACTTT.

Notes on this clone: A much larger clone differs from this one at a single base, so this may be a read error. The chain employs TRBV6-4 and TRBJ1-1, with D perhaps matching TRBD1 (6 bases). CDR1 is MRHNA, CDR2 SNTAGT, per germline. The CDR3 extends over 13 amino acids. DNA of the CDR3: TGTGCCAGCAGTTACAGGGAGAACACTGAAGCTTCCTTT. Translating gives CASSYRENTEASF.

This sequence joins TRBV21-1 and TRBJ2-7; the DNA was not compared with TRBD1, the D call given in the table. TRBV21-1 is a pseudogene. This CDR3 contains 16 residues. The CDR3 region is CASSKVGADWSYEQYF. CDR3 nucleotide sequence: TGTGCCAGCAGCAAAGTGGGGGCAGACTGGAGCTACGAGCAGTACTTC.

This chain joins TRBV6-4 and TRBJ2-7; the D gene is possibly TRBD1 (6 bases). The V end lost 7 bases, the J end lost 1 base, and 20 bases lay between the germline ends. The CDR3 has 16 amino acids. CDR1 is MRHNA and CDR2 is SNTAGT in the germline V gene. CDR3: CASKLGLTGKSYEQYF. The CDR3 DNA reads TGTGCCAGCAAGTTGGGTTTGACAGGCAAATCCTACGAGCAGTACTTC.

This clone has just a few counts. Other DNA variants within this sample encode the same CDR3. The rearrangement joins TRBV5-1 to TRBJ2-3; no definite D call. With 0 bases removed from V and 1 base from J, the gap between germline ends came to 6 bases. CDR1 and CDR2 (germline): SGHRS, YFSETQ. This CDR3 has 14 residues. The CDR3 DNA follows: TGCGCCAGCAGCTTGGCATCGGGCACAGATACGCAGTATTTT. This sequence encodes CASSLASGTDTQYF.

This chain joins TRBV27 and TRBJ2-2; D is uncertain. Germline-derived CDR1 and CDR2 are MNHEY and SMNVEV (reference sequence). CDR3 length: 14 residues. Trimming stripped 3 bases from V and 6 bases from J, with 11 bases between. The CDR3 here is CASSFLPGPGELFF. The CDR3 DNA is TGTGCCAGCAGTTTTCTTCCGGGTCCCGGGGAGCTGTTTTTT.

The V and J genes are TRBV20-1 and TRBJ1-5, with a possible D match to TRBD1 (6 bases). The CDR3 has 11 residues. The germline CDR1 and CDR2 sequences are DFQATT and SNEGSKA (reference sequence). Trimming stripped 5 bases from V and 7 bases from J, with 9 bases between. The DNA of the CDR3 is TGCAGTGCTCTTAGGGGGCAGCCCCAGCATTTT. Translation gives CSALRGQPQHF.

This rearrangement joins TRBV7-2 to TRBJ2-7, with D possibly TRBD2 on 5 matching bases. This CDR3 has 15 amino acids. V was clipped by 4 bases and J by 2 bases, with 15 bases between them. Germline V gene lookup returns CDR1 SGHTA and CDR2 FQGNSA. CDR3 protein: CASSSMRSGTYEQYF. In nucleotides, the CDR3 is TGTGCCAGCAGCTCAATGCGGTCGGGGACCTACGAGCAGTACTTC.

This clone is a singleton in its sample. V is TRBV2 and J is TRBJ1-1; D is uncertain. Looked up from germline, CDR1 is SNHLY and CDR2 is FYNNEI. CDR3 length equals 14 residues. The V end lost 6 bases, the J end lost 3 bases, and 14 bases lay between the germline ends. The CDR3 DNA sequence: TGTGCCAGCAGCTCGGGGAAGGTGGACACTGAAGCTTTCTTT. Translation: CASSSGKVDTEAFF.

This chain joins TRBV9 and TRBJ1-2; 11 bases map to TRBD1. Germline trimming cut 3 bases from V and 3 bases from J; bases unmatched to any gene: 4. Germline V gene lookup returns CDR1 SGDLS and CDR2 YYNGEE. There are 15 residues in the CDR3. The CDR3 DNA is TGTGCCAGCAGCGATGGGGACAGGGGGGACTATGGCTACACCTTC. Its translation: CASSDGDRGDYGYTF.

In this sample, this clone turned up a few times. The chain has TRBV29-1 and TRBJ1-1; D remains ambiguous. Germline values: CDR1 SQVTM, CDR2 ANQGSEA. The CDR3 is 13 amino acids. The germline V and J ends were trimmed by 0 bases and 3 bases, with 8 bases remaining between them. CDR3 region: CSVEEERHTEAFF. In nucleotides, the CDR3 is TGCAGCGTTGAAGAAGAGAGGCACACTGAAGCTTTCTTT.

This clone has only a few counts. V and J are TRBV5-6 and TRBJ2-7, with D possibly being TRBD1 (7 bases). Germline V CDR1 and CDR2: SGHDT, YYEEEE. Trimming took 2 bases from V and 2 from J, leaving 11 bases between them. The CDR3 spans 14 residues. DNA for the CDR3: TGTGCCAGCAGCTTAGGAGGGACAGCCTACGAGCAGTACTTC. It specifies CASSLGGTAYEQYF.

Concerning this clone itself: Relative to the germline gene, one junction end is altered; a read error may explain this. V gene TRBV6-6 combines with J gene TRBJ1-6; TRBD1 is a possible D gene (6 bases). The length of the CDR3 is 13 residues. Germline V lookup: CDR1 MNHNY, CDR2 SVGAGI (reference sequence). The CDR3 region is CASTRQDNSPLHF. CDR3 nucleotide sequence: TGTGCCAGCACCAGACAGGATAACTCACCCCTCCACTTT.

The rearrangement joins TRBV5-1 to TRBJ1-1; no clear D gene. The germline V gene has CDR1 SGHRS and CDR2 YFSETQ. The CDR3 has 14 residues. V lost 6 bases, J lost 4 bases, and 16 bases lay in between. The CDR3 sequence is CASTRGQFGTEAFF. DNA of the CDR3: TGCGCCAGCACCCGCGGTCAGTTTGGCACTGAAGCTTTCTTT. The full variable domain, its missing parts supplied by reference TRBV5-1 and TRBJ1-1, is KAGVTQTPRYLIKTRGQQVTLSCSPISGHRSVSWYQQTPGQGLQFLFEYFSETQRNKGNFPGRFSGRQFSNSRSEMNVSTLELGDSALYLCASTRGQFGTEAFFGQGTRLTVV.

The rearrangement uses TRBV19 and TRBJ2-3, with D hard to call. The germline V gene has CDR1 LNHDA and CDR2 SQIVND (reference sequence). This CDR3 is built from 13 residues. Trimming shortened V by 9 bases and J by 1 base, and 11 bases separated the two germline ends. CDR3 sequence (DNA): TGTGCCAGCCAGACTCATCGCACAGATACGCAGTATTTT. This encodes CASQTHRTDTQYF.

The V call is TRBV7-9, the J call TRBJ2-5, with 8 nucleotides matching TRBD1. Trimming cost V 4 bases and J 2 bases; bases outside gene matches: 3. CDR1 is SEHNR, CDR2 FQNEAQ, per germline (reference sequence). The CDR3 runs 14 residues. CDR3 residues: CASSSRTGQETQYF. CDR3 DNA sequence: TGTGCCAGCAGCTCTAGGACAGGGCAAGAGACCCAGTACTTC. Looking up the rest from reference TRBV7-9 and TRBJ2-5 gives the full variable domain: DTGVSQNPRHKITKRGQNVTFRCDPISEHNRLYWYRQTLGQGPEFLTYFQNEAQLEKSRLLSDRFSAERPKGSFSTLEIQRTEQGDSAMYLCASSSRTGQETQYFGPGTRLLVL.

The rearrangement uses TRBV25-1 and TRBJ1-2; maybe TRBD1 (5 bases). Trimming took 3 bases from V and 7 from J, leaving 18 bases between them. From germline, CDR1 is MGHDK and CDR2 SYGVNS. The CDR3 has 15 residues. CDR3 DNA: TGTGCCAGCAGTGACAACCGGAGGGCAGGGCCTGGCTACACCTTC. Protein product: CASSDNRRAGPGYTF.